This T cell receptor beta chain is drawn from a study of blood T cells in healthy people across ages. Many counts were recorded for this clonotype. Its matching antigen is unknown. Points from the study as a whole: Observed TCR beta diversity per million T cells went down as age went up. This fall followed a roughly linear course with age.

Germline V gene data show CDR1 as DFQATT and CDR2 as SNEGSKA (reference sequence). The CDR3 has 16 residues. Trimming cost V 3 bases and J 0 bases; bases outside gene matches: 5. Alongside a J-beta primer mix, a sample-barcoded 5' primer served in a second PCR lasting about 7 to 11 cycles. TCRdb ran MiXCR on the 5' RACE reads and lists one entry per CDR3 protein. The top ten clones hold less than 20% of a sample with hundreds of thousands of distinct CDR3 sequences, around 31% of them seen once. This clonotype originated in an elderly woman in good health. The source material was blood. The V gene is TRBV20-1, the J gene TRBJ2-3, with 11 bases identical to TRBD2. CDR3 protein: CSARGSGGASTDTQYF. The CDR3 nucleotides are TGCAGTGCTAGGGGTAGCGGGGGGGCTAGCACAGATACGCAGTATTTT.